This is a list of T cell receptor beta chains from one sample in a study of T cell responses to AZD1222 COVID-19 vaccine. Repertoires were generated with immunoSEQ multiplex PCR, while TCRdb's copy carries only in-frame clones and drops some. The sample lists 150,000 to 190,000 clones, more than 85% occurring once. Specimen: peripheral blood, collected after recovery from COVID-19. The receptor source for this set is an adult who had recovered from COVID-19. CDR3s include the opening cysteine and the closing phenylalanine or tryptophan. The D gene is left open where the match is weak. A row's size may be missing; if present it is once, few, many or a size class.

D | size | J | V | DNA | CDR3
TRBD1 | . | TRBJ1-1 | TRBV6-2/TRBV6-3 | TGTGCCAGCAGTTTCGACAGGGCCCCAGCTTTCTTT | CASSFDRAPAFF
. | . | TRBJ2-3 | TRBV2 | TGTGCCAGCAGTGAAGTCGGGGCAGATACGCAGTATTTT | CASSEVGADTQYF
. | . | TRBJ1-2 | TRBV19 | TGTGCCAGTAGGAGGGACCCGAGAAGCTATGGCTACACCTTC | CASRRDPRSYGYTF
. | once | TRBJ1-1 | TRBV19 | TGTGCCAGTACCCTGACAGGTATGAACACTGAAGCTTTCTTT | CASTLTGMNTEAFF
. | . | TRBJ1-1 | TRBV21-1 | TGTGCCAGCAGCAACTACAGGGACCCTAACACTGAAGCTTTCTTT | CASSNYRDPNTEAFF
. | . | TRBJ1-6 | TRBV3-1/TRBV3-2 | TGTGCCAGCAGCCAAGATATGGGGGCGCGGAATTCACCCCTCCACTTT | CASSQDMGARNSPLHF
. | . | TRBJ2-5 | TRBV20-1 | TGCAGTGCTCCATTACAAGAGACCCAGTACTTC | CSAPLQETQYF
. | few | TRBJ2-3 | TRBV19 | TGTGCCAGTAGTATTGGGTTGCTTTCGTCCACAGATACGCAGTATTTT | CASSIGLLSSTDTQYF
. | few | TRBJ1-1 | TRBV4-3 | TGCGCCAGCAGCCACGGGACGGGTCTTAGCACTGAAGCTTTCTTT | CASSHGTGLSTEAFF
. | . | TRBJ1-2 | TRBV7-2 | TGTGCCAGCAGCTCTGGGACATTTTATGGCTACACCTTC | CASSSGTFYGYTF